This T cell receptor (beta chain) was sequenced in a study of T cell repertoires in cytomegalovirus infection. Study-level information: Indications of both CMV infection and matching HLA type were provided by public TCR beta signatures. Regarding the study as a whole: The ex vivo response showed dominance by HLA-C-restricted CMV-specific TCR beta clonotypes. There were carriers of CMV plus the relevant HLA, and cumulative public TCR beta family frequency identified them.

Comment on this clonotype: Its specificity is unknown.

In TCRdb, the reads were re-called with MiXCR into one record per CDR3 protein. The data contain about 71,000 distinct CDR3 sequences, 20% to 25% of them singletons. The CDR3 loop spans 15 amino acids. Deletions cut 1 base from V and 0 bases from J, with 8 bases between. Germline V gene lookup returns CDR1 SGHKS and CDR2 YYEKEE (reference sequence). The source of this sequence is a human donor in good health (CMV status not recorded). Some clones in this sample may be carry-over from other donors' samples. The chain couples TRBV5-5 to TRBJ1-5; no clear D. Sequencing used CD8+ T cells from cultured PBMCs, obtained from culture after CMV antigen stimulation. The CDR3 DNA sequence: TGTGCCAGCAGCTTGAGGCAGCCTAGCAATCAGCCCCAGCATTTT. The encoded protein is CASSLRQPSNQPQHF.